The 18 T cell receptor beta chains presented below share a single source sample, sequenced in a study of PD-1 blockade in classical Hodgkin lymphoma. The time point is: cycle 4 day 1 (C4D1), after around six weeks of nivolumab. Every patient was affected by relapse after autologous stem cell transplantation, while exposure to brentuximab vedotin was not uniform. Using immunoSEQ multiplex PCR, the repertoire was profiled, and TCRdb retains in-frame clones only, with some absent. The table shows 90,000 to 140,000 clones, with roughly nine tenths occurring only once. The source was peripheral blood mononuclear cells (PBMCs), collected before the fourth cycle of nivolumab. The origin of the receptors is a human donor with classical Hodgkin lymphoma.

The genes are TRBV5-5 and TRBJ1-2; D gene uncertain. Germline CDR1 and CDR2: SGHKS and YYEKEE (reference sequence). This CDR3 has 15 amino acids. V lost 1 base to trimming and J lost 4 bases, with 14 bases between them. This CDR3 reads CASSLTGSSSYGYTF. The CDR3 DNA follows: TGTGCCAGCAGCTTGACCGGCAGTTCGAGCTATGGCTACACCTTC.

This clone was seen a few times. V usage is TRBV11-2 and J usage is TRBJ1-3, with 9 bases aligning to TRBD1. Trimming at V came to 5 bases and at J to 0 bases, leaving 8 bases not matched to a gene. This CDR3 is built from 17 residues. Germline V lookup: CDR1 SGHAT, CDR2 FQNNGV. The DNA of the CDR3 is TGTGCCAGCAGCCTCCGGGACAGGGCTTACTCTGGAAACACCATATATTTT. Protein: CASSLRDRAYSGNTIYF.

The chain couples TRBV6-1 to TRBJ1-2, with D hard to call. The V gene's germline CDR1 is MNHNS and CDR2 SASEGT. V shed 2 bases and J shed 6 bases, with 13 bases lying between them. CDR3 length equals 14 residues. The CDR3 DNA follows: TGTGCCAGCAGTGAATTTCTTTGGGGTAATGGCTACACCTTC. Translation gives CASSEFLWGNGYTF.

The chain uses TRBV9 and TRBJ1-2; D may be TRBD1 (5 bases). Per the germline V gene, CDR1 is SGDLS and CDR2 is YYNGEE. Trimming took off 0 bases at V and 8 bases at J, with 14 bases between the two ends. The CDR3 spans 14 residues. The CDR3 region is CASSVAGTGKGYTF. The CDR3, as DNA: TGTGCCAGCAGCGTAGCCGGGACCGGGAAAGGCTACACCTTC.

The CDR3 region is CASSSLLIRGGHQPQHF. CDR3 bases: TGTGCCAGCAGCTCCCTACTCATCAGGGGCGGGCATCAGCCCCAGCATTTT. The rearrangement joins TRBV7-8 to TRBJ1-5; D possibly corresponds to TRBD1 (6 bases). The CDR3 contains 17 residues. Trimming removed 4 bases at V and 5 bases at J, with 21 bases between. Germline V gene sequence: CDR1 SGHVS, CDR2 FQNEAQ.

The rearrangement uses TRBV19 and TRBJ1-1; possibly TRBD1 for D (5 bases). CDR1 is LNHDA and CDR2 is SQIVND in the germline V gene (reference sequence). CDR3 length equals 13 residues. Trimming took 3 bases from V and 1 from J, leaving 6 bases between them. The CDR3 loop reads CASSIGGNTEAFF. CDR3 nucleotide sequence: TGTGCCAGTAGTATCGGGGGGAACACTGAAGCTTTCTTT.

Notes on this clone: The germline gene is not matched at one end of the junction; a read error may be the cause. V gene TRBV2 combines with J gene TRBJ2-1, with TRBD2 identical over 11 bases. Germline V gene lookup returns CDR1 SNHLY and CDR2 FYNNEI. This CDR3 is 16 amino acids long. The CDR3 is CASREGTSGSYNEQFF. CDR3 bases: TGTGCCAGCAGAGAAGGGACTAGCGGTTCCTACAATGAGCAGTTCTTC.

The chain employs TRBV6-5 and TRBJ2-3; 9 bases agree with TRBD2. Germline CDR1 MNHEY, CDR2 SVGAGI. Losses at the gene ends were 2 bases for V and 12 bases for J; bases not matched to a gene: 15. The CDR3 is made up of 16 amino acids. CDR3 DNA: TGTGCCAGCAGTTACCTTTCCTCTAGCGGGATGGTCGCCCAGTATTTT. As protein: CASSYLSSSGMVAQYF.

The V call is TRBV5-1, the J call TRBJ2-7, with a weak D call TRBD2 (6 bases). The ends were cut back, 5 bases at V and 0 bases at J, with 15 bases in the middle. This CDR3 has 15 amino acids. The germline gives CDR1 SGHRS, CDR2 YFSETQ. The CDR3 protein is CASRPLGGTSYEQYF. The CDR3 coding sequence is TGCGCCAGCAGACCACTTGGCGGGACCTCCTACGAGCAGTACTTC.

The chain couples TRBV6-1 to TRBJ1-1; D ambiguous. The CDR3 spans 13 residues. The V gene lost 4 bases and the J gene lost 6 bases, with 12 bases spanning the gap. Germline loops: CDR1 MNHNS, CDR2 SASEGT. CDR3 nucleotides: TGTGCCAGCAGTGTTGACGCGATCTCTGAAGCTTTCTTT. This codes for CASSVDAISEAFF.

Comments on this clone: No conserved phenylalanine or tryptophan ends this CDR3, so it is likely a read error. The DNA is omitted, as the CDR3 cannot be located on it reliably, and the CDR3 follows TCRdb's listing. This chain links TRBV6-5 with TRBJ1-1. From its first to its last residue, the CDR3 has 8 amino acids. Germline CDR1 MNHEY, CDR2 SVGAGI. The CDR3 here is CASSHSRI.

This chain connects TRBV5-6 to TRBJ2-7; 7 bases line up with TRBD1. The CDR3 has 16 amino acids. After removal of 0 bases from V and 0 bases from J, the junction contained 6 bases not matched to a gene. Germline V lookup: CDR1 SGHDT, CDR2 YYEEEE. The CDR3 DNA reads as TGTGCCAGCAGCTTGGAAACAGGGGCCCGCTCCTACGAGCAGTACTTC. Translated: CASSLETGARSYEQYF.

The rearrangement joins TRBV4-1 to TRBJ2-5; 7 bases map to TRBD1. The junction had 4 bases not matched to a gene; V was cut back by 3 bases and J by 3 bases. Germline-derived CDR1 and CDR2 are MGHRA and YSYEKL. CDR3 length: 14 residues. Written as DNA, the CDR3 is TGCGCCAGCAGCCACGACAGGGTGGAAGAGACCCAGTACTTC. Translating it yields CASSHDRVEETQYF.

This clone came up once. This sequence joins TRBV27 and TRBJ1-1; the D gene is possibly TRBD1 (6 bases). V was cut by 6 bases and J by 4 bases, with 15 bases left in between. The CDR3 covers 14 residues. CDR1 and CDR2 (germline): MNHEY, SMNVEV (reference sequence). The CDR3 reads CASSARGWGTEAFF. CDR3 sequence (DNA): TGTGCCAGCAGCGCCAGGGGATGGGGCACTGAAGCTTTCTTT.

The chain employs TRBV4-2 and TRBJ1-3; no reliable D call. V lost 8 bases and J lost 0, with 5 bases in between. CDR1 LGHNA and CDR2 YNFKEQ come from the germline V gene. CDR3 size: 12 residues. This CDR3 is CASGRSGNTIYF. DNA of the CDR3: TGTGCCAGCGGGCGCTCTGGAAACACCATATATTTT.

This chain connects TRBV4-3 to TRBJ2-7, with TRBD1 matching over 12 bases. The CDR3 runs 16 residues. CDR1 and CDR2 from the germline V gene are LGHNA and YSLEER. V lost 4 bases to trimming and J lost 4 bases; unmatched junction nucleotides: 8. Here the CDR3 DNA reads TGCGCCAGCAGCCGATCTACGGGACAGGGGGCTTACGAGCAGTACTTC. Translated: CASSRSTGQGAYEQYF.

This clone came up a few times. The chain uses TRBV7-9 and TRBJ1-2; 7 positions agree with TRBD1. V lost 0 bases and J lost 14; bases outside the gene matches: 6. This CDR3 region has 12 residues. Germline V lookup: CDR1 SEHNR, CDR2 FQNEAQ (reference sequence). The CDR3 DNA sequence: TGTGCCAGCAGCTTAGCACAGGGGACCTCAACCTTC. Translated, it gives CASSLAQGTSTF.

This clone has only one observation. The V call is TRBV9, the J call TRBJ2-3; D is undetermined. Looked up from germline, CDR1 is SGDLS and CDR2 is YYNGEE. This CDR3 is built from 15 residues. Trimming left V 6 bases short and J 6 bases short, with 20 bases between. CDR3 residues: CASNPNGVNFDTQYF. CDR3 nucleotides: TGTGCCAGCAACCCAAATGGTGTCAATTTTGATACGCAGTATTTT.